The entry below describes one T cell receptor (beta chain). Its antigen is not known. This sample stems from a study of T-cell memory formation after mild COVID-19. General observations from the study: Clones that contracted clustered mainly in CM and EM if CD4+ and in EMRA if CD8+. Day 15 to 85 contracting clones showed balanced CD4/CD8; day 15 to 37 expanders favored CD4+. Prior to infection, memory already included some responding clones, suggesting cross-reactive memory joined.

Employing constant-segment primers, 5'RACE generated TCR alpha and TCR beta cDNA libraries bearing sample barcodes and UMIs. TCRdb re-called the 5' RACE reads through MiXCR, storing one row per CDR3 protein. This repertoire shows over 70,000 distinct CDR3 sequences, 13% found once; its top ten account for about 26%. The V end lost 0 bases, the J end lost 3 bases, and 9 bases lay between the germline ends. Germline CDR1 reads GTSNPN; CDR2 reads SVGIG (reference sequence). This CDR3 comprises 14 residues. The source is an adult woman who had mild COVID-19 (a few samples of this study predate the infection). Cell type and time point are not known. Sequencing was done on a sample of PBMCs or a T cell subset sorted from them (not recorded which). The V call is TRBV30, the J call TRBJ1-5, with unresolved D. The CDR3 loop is CAWSVTRYNQPQHF. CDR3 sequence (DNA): TGTGCCTGGAGTGTAACCCGGTACAATCAGCCCCAGCATTTT.